This T cell receptor (beta chain) appears in the sequencing data of a study of shared clonotypes between healthy human individuals. In this sample, this clone turned up once. Its antigen is currently unknown. Regarding the study as a whole: Even with large depth, rarefaction showed that sorted-subset sequencing was incomplete.

Germline CDR1 is MNHEY and CDR2 is SVGAGI. This CDR3 region has 13 residues. Trimming removed 10 bases at V and 2 bases at J, with 12 bases between. Generated by immunoSEQ multiplex PCR, the TCRdb table keeps only in-frame clones and is missing some. The sample has about 1.1 million clones; 75% to 80% are singletons. This TCR was recovered from a man aged 18 to 30 in good health. Some clones in this sample may be carry-over from other donors' samples. This chain joins TRBV6-5 and TRBJ2-1; the D gene could be TRBD1 or TRBD2 (5 bases each). Sequenced material: memory CD4+ T cells from PBMCs. Subset in this sample: CD45RA-negative fraction. CDR3 residues: CATTGTAYNEQFF. The DNA of the CDR3 is TGTGCCACCACTGGGACCGCCTACAATGAGCAGTTCTTC.